This TCR beta chain was identified in a study of cytomegalovirus exposure and HLA in healthy donors. For this clone: Its antigen is not identified.

A multiplex PCR was run with 60 Vbeta primers and 13 Jbeta primers. This table comes from immunoSEQ multiplex PCR, and its TCRdb copy is limited to in-frame clones, with some not included. The sample includes fewer than 200,000 clones, roughly 79% of them seen just once. Study-level points and caveats: A later analysis linked a missense variant in DCLRE1C to the trimming of TCR beta V and J genes.

CDR3 length equals 14 residues. Germline loops: CDR1 MNHEY, CDR2 SVGAGI. Trimming at V came to 5 bases and at J to 3 bases, leaving 5 bases not matched to a gene. V gene TRBV6-5 combines with J gene TRBJ1-2; TRBD1 matches 8 bases. Sequenced: PBMCs. The clonotype was recovered from a man aged 35 to 55 in good health and CMV-seropositive. The CDR3 loop reads CASSPRQGHYGYTF. The CDR3 DNA reads as TGTGCCAGCAGTCCACGACAGGGGCACTATGGCTACACCTTC.